The clone carrying this T cell receptor beta chain occurred a few times. The antigen remains undetermined. This entry belongs to a study of T cell clones after liver transplantation. Study-level information: Immunosuppression withdrawal was tried within 2 years after liver transplantation in this trial. Until 12-24 months post-transplant, subjects got standard immunosuppression and no induction.

V dropped 6 bases and J dropped 1 base, with 12 bases sitting between them. The CDR3 runs 14 residues. Germline loops: CDR1 MGHDK, CDR2 SYGVNS. General observations from the study: In two subjects, few donor cells limited the measurable donor-reactive repertoire. Donor-reactive sequences fell more than third party-reactive ones, suggesting partial deletion.

Using immunoSEQ multiplex PCR, the repertoire was profiled, and TCRdb retains in-frame clones only, with some absent. The sample consists of fewer than 25,000 clones, 80% to 90% of them appearing once. The TCR was taken from a human donor who received a liver transplant. The specimen was CD8+ T cells from blood, collected before liver transplant. The J gene is TRBJ1-1, the V gene TRBV25-1; D is possibly TRBD1 (5 bases). The CDR3 protein is CASRTTGPNTEAFF. CDR3 DNA sequence: TGTGCCAGCAGAACCACAGGACCGAACACTGAAGCTTTCTTT. Drawing the rest from reference TRBV25-1 and TRBJ1-1, the complete variable domain is EADIYQTPRYLVIGTGKKITLECSQTMGHDKMYWYQQDPGMELHLIHYSYGVNSTEKGDLSSESTVSRIRTEHFPLTLESARPSHTSQYLCASRTTGPNTEAFFGQGTRLTVV.